The rows below give T cell receptor beta chains drawn from one sample of a study of T-cell reconstitution after alpha-beta-depleted transplantation in children. MiXCR, run by TCRdb on the PCR reads, gives a single entry per CDR3 protein. The sample consists of fewer than 700,000 distinct CDR3 sequences, roughly 13% of them appearing once. Specimen: PBMCs, mostly from graft donor cells, collected 360 days after TCRalphabeta/CD19-depleted stem cell transplant. All receptors derive from a male patient younger than 18 who had a stem cell transplant for acute myeloid leukemia, so the T cells may come from the graft donor. The CDR3 runs from the conserved cysteine through the conserved F or W. The D gene is left open where the match is weak. A clone size is listed for some rows: how often the clone was seen (once, few, many), or a class if it is expanded.

V: TRBV28
D: TRBD2
size: many
J: TRBJ2-5
CDR3: CASSLRLAGEETQYF
DNA: TGTGCCAGCAGTTTACGGCTAGCGGGAGAAGAGACCCAGTACTTC

V: TRBV24-1
D: TRBD2
size: many
J: TRBJ2-1
CDR3: CATSDPTNLAGSYNEQFF
DNA: TGTGCCACCAGTGACCCTACTAATCTAGCGGGATCCTACAATGAGCAGTTCTTC

V: TRBV6-5
D: TRBD1
size: few
J: TRBJ1-1
CDR3: CASHRGAVAFF
DNA: TGTGCCTCCCACAGGGGGGCAGTAGCTTTCTTT

V: TRBV20-1
D: .
size: many
J: TRBJ2-7
CDR3: CSALTDFPPYEQYF
DNA: TGCAGTGCTTTGACGGACTTTCCTCCCTACGAGCAGTACTTC

V: TRBV20-1
D: .
size: .
J: TRBJ2-1
CDR3: CSAPRGSSYNEQFF
DNA: TGCAGTGCTCCTCGTGGGAGCTCCTACAATGAGCAGTTCTTC

V: TRBV7-2
D: TRBD2
size: .
J: TRBJ2-1
CDR3: CASSWAGVEQFF
DNA: TGTGCCAGCAGCTGGGCGGGAGTTGAGCAGTTCTTC

V: TRBV9
D: TRBD2
size: once
J: TRBJ2-5
CDR3: CASSVRGTSGPGAQYF
DNA: TGTGCCAGCAGCGTACGCGGGACTAGCGGGCCTGGAGCCCAGTACTTC

V: TRBV29-1
D: TRBD2
size: .
J: TRBJ2-2
CDR3: CSVVLAAFGGELFF
DNA: TGCAGCGTTGTTCTAGCGGCCTTTGGAGGGGAGCTGTTTTTT

V: TRBV28
D: TRBD2
size: many
J: TRBJ2-5
CDR3: CASSSPGLAVQETQYF
DNA: TGTGCCAGCAGCTCTCCGGGACTAGCAGTGCAAGAGACCCAGTACTTC

V: TRBV7-8
D: TRBD1
size: .
J: TRBJ1-4
CDR3: CASRNVQGEDEKLFF
DNA: TGTGCCAGCAGGAACGTACAGGGGGAGGACGAAAAACTGTTTTTT

V: TRBV4-2
D: .
size: .
J: TRBJ2-2
CDR3: CASSPGLRGGELFF
DNA: TGTGCCAGCAGCCCGGGGCTCAGGGGCGGGGAGCTGTTTTTT

V: TRBV7-2
D: TRBD2
size: .
J: TRBJ2-7
CDR3: CASSLGSSGINKAYEQYF
DNA: TGTGCCAGCAGCTTAGGCTCTAGCGGGATAAATAAAGCCTACGAGCAGTACTTC

V: TRBV6-5
D: TRBD2
size: .
J: TRBJ2-3
CDR3: CASSYSNLAVDTQYF
DNA: TGTGCCAGCAGTTACTCGAACCTAGCGGTAGATACGCAGTATTTT

V: TRBV15
D: TRBD1
size: .
J: TRBJ1-6
CDR3: CATSRGQGGNSPLHF
DNA: TGTGCCACCAGCAGGGGACAGGGTGGGAATTCACCCCTCCACTTT

V: TRBV18
D: .
size: .
J: TRBJ1-4
CDR3: CASSRLQGRPGDEKLFF
DNA: TGTGCCAGCTCACGTTTACAAGGGAGACCTGGGGATGAAAAACTGTTTTTT

V: TRBV20-1
D: TRBD2
size: .
J: TRBJ2-3
CDR3: CSAWASGRVTDTQYF
DNA: TGCAGTGCTTGGGCTAGCGGGAGGGTAACAGATACGCAGTATTTT

V: TRBV5-1
D: .
size: .
J: TRBJ2-7
CDR3: CASSPKSGSSYEQYF
DNA: TGCGCCAGCAGCCCAAAGTCGGGGAGCTCCTACGAGCAGTACTTC

V: TRBV28
D: TRBD1
size: few
J: TRBJ1-1
CDR3: CASSPRTGEVWGTEAFF
DNA: TGTGCCAGCAGTCCCCGGACAGGGGAGGTTTGGGGTACTGAAGCTTTCTTT

V: TRBV20-1
D: TRBD2
size: .
J: TRBJ2-7
CDR3: CSVGGRAKYEQYF
DNA: TGCAGTGTAGGCGGGAGGGCAAAGTACGAGCAGTACTTC

V: TRBV6-1
D: .
size: few
J: TRBJ1-2
CDR3: CASRTGRGAHNYGYTF
DNA: TGTGCCAGCAGAACTGGACGAGGGGCCCATAACTATGGCTACACCTTC

V: TRBV5-1
D: .
size: .
J: TRBJ2-1
CDR3: CASMYVTDYDNEQFF
DNA: TGCGCCAGCATGTATGTGACGGATTACGACAATGAGCAGTTCTTC

V: TRBV20-1
D: TRBD2
size: .
J: TRBJ2-1
CDR3: CSARDPSGRITYNEQFF
DNA: TGCAGTGCTAGAGATCCTAGCGGGAGGATAACCTACAATGAGCAGTTCTTC

V: TRBV30
D: TRBD2
size: .
J: TRBJ2-7
CDR3: CAWSPGTSGNYEQYF
DNA: TGTGCCTGGAGTCCCGGGACTAGCGGAAACTACGAGCAGTACTTC

V: TRBV30
D: .
size: .
J: TRBJ2-2
CDR3: CAWSVQAGELFF
DNA: TGTGCCTGGAGTGTACAGGCCGGGGAGCTGTTTTTT

V: TRBV5-5
D: .
size: few
J: TRBJ2-4
CDR3: CASSGTPAKNIQYF
DNA: TGTGCCAGCAGCGGTACCCCAGCCAAAAACATTCAGTACTTC